This T cell receptor beta chain was retrieved from a study of Ad26.COV2.S vaccination and SARS-CoV-2 variants. Study-wide background: The Ad26.COV2.S arm of the COV1001 trial was where the donor was placed. Overall study findings and caveats: Placebo and vaccine recipients had non-spike TCR breadth that was similar. Vaccine recipients surpassed placebo recipients in spike-specific TCR breadth.

TCRdb keeps only in-frame clones here, not all; method: immunoSEQ multiplex PCR. This sample carries about 680,000 clones, roughly 90% of them seen once, and the ten largest clones take about 1.5%. The CDR3 runs to 13 residues. Germline CDR1 SGHRS, CDR2 YFSETQ. V shed 4 bases and J 3 bases; nucleotides not matched to a gene: 3. As to this clone: No antigen is known for it. This specimen includes other DNA sequences encoding the same CDR3.

This sample's treatment: 19 received Ad26.COV2.S at low or high dose, single or two shots; about 5 received placebo; per-sample allocation not given. The samples date from day 63 after the first vaccine or placebo injection. The source of this sequence is a person between 18 and 65 years old who received the Ad26.COV2.S COVID-19 vaccine or a placebo. The chain couples TRBV5-1 to TRBJ1-2, with 7 bases aligning to TRBD1. Sequences were derived from peripheral blood, sampled in a trial of Ad26.COV2.S vaccine versus placebo. This CDR3 is CASSLDRDYGYTF. The CDR3 DNA reads TGCGCCAGCAGCCTCGACAGGGACTATGGCTACACCTTC.